This is a list of T cell receptor beta chains from one sample in a study of shared clonotypes between healthy human individuals. Generated by immunoSEQ multiplex PCR, the TCRdb table keeps only in-frame clones and is missing some. This table holds 2,100,000 or so clones, approximately 96% found once. Sequencing was performed on naive CD4+ T cells sorted from blood. These receptors originate from a man younger than 35 in good health. Each CDR3 is given with its conserved first and last residue. The D gene is left open where the match is weak. Size tells how often a clone was seen (once, few, many) or the class of an expanded clone, and some rows leave it out.

abundance,v_gene,d_gene,j_gene,CDR3aa,CDR3nt
.,TRBV2,TRBD2,TRBJ2-3,CASNRLASTDTQYF,TGTGCCAGCAACCGACTAGCGAGCACAGATACGCAGTATTTT
.,TRBV9,.,TRBJ2-1,CASSPGGAVYNEQFF,TGTGCCAGCAGCCCCGGGGGCGCGGTCTACAATGAGCAGTTCTTC
.,TRBV10-3,TRBD2,TRBJ2-7,CATSLAGDSYEQYF,TGTGCCACCTCACTAGCGGGAGACTCCTACGAGCAGTACTTC
.,TRBV5-4,.,TRBJ2-5,CASSSDYRGETQYF,TGTGCCAGCAGTTCGGACTATCGGGGAGAGACCCAGTACTTC
.,TRBV27,.,TRBJ1-2,CASSPGSYGYTF,TGTGCCAGCTCCCCGGGCAGCTATGGCTACACCTTC
.,TRBV7-9,TRBD1,TRBJ1-5,CASSLPRDRRYSNQPQHF,TGTGCCAGCAGCTTACCCCGGGACAGACGGTATAGCAATCAGCCCCAGCATTTT
.,TRBV5-6,.,TRBJ2-4,CASSFRGRLDIQYF,TGTGCCAGCAGCTTCAGGGGTAGGTTGGACATTCAGTACTTC
.,TRBV9,.,TRBJ2-7,CASSPPSSYEQYF,TGTGCCAGCAGCCCCCCTAGCTCCTACGAGCAGTACTTC
.,TRBV9,TRBD2,TRBJ2-7,CASSVAPTSGSGLYEQYF,TGTGCCAGCAGCGTAGCCCCCACTAGCGGGAGTGGTCTCTACGAGCAGTACTTC
.,TRBV4-3,TRBD1,TRBJ2-7,CASSLRSGTGGSEQYF,TGCGCCAGCAGCCTGAGATCCGGGACAGGGGGGTCCGAGCAGTACTTC
once,TRBV6-5,TRBD1,TRBJ2-7,CASRPTGQGVRQYF,TGTGCCAGCAGGCCGACAGGACAGGGTGTTCGGCAGTACTTC
.,TRBV9,.,TRBJ1-6,CASSGLHNSPLHF,TGTGCCAGCAGCGGACTTCATAATTCACCCCTCCACTTT
.,TRBV10-1,.,TRBJ1-2,CASSADGNYGYTF,TGCGCCAGCAGTGCGGACGGCAACTATGGCTACACCTTC
.,TRBV7-6,TRBD2,TRBJ2-5,CASSEYLRGLAGDETQYF,TGTGCCAGCAGCGAATACCTCCGCGGACTAGCGGGAGATGAGACCCAGTACTTC
.,TRBV27,.,TRBJ2-5,CASSLRVTSGETQYF,TGTGCCAGCAGTTTAAGGGTCACCTCAGGGGAGACCCAGTACTTC
.,TRBV25-1,.,TRBJ1-2,CASSDQTGNYGYTF,TGTGCCAGCAGTGATCAGACTGGGAACTATGGCTACACCTTC
.,TRBV29-1,TRBD2,TRBJ2-7,CSCAGTTYEQYF,TGCAGCTGCGCGGGGACTACCTACGAGCAGTACTTC